A selection of T cell receptor beta chains follows, all from one sample in a study of shared clonotypes between healthy human individuals. Using immunoSEQ multiplex PCR, the repertoire was profiled, and TCRdb retains in-frame clones only, with some absent. The sample holds over 750,000 clones, approximately 97% seen once. The sample taken for sequencing was naive CD8+ T cells sorted from blood. The receptors were gathered from a man between 25 and 39 years old in good health. Both conserved end residues are part of each CDR3. A D gene is named only where the DNA matches it firmly. The size field is filled for only some rows; it gives once, few, many or a size class.

d_call,clone_size,j_call,v_call,cdr3_nt,cdr3_aa
TRBD2,NA,TRBJ2-1,TRBV9,TGTGCCAGCAGCGTAAAAGGTGGACTAGCGACCCATGAGCAGTTCTTC,CASSVKGGLATHEQFF
TRBD1,NA,TRBJ2-7,TRBV30,TGTGCCTGGAGGGGGACAGGGGGCGTCTACGAGCAGTACTTC,CAWRGTGGVYEQYF
TRBD2,NA,TRBJ2-7,TRBV6-5,TGTGCCAGCAGTTACTTCCGGACTAGCGGCTACGAGCAGTACTTC,CASSYFRTSGYEQYF
TRBD2,NA,TRBJ2-1,TRBV27,TGTGCCAGCAGTTACGGGCTAGCGGGAGATGGGGGGAATGAGCAGTTCTTC,CASSYGLAGDGGNEQFF
NA,NA,TRBJ1-4,TRBV5-1,TGCGCCAGCAGCCAACAGGCTTCCATGAAACTGTTTTTT,CASSQQASMKLFF
TRBD2,NA,TRBJ2-7,TRBV18,TGTGCCAGCTCTCCGCGGGAGGTCCCCTACGAGCAGTACTTC,CASSPREVPYEQYF
NA,NA,TRBJ1-2,TRBV4-3,TGCGCCAGCAGACAGGGCAATGGCTACACCTTC,CASRQGNGYTF
NA,NA,TRBJ2-3,TRBV7-2,TGTGCCAGCAGCTCCTCCCCTCGCCTCGGGCCCGATACGCAGTATTTT,CASSSSPRLGPDTQYF
NA,NA,TRBJ2-1,TRBV7-9,TGTGCCAGCAGCTCCCGGGGGCAGAGCTCCTACAATGAGCAGTTCTTC,CASSSRGQSSYNEQFF
NA,once,TRBJ1-5,TRBV5-1,TGCGCCAGCAGCTTGGAGCCGGGAATGGGCAATCAGCCCCAGCATTTT,CASSLEPGMGNQPQHF
TRBD1,NA,TRBJ1-5,TRBV4-1,TGCGCCAGCAGCTTTAGACAGGGGTACAATCAGCCCCAGCATTTT,CASSFRQGYNQPQHF
NA,NA,TRBJ2-7,TRBV27,TGTGCCAGCAGTTTTGGGGGAGCGAACTACGAGCAGTACTTC,CASSFGGANYEQYF
NA,once,TRBJ2-1,TRBV7-9,TGTGCCAGCAGCTTATTACCGGACTCCAATGAGCAGTTCTTC,CASSLLPDSNEQFF
NA,once,TRBJ2-1,TRBV7-9,TGTGCCAGCAGCTTACCGGGGCCGTACAATGAGCAGTTCTTC,CASSLPGPYNEQFF
NA,once,TRBJ2-1,TRBV27,TGTGCCAGCAGTCAGGACCTAGGATACAATGAGCAGTTCTTC,CASSQDLGYNEQFF
TRBD2,NA,TRBJ2-1,TRBV7-9,TGTGCCAGCAGCTTAGCACTAGCGGGAGCTCATGAGCAGTTCTTC,CASSLALAGAHEQFF
TRBD2,NA,TRBJ2-1,TRBV19,TGTGCCAGTAGCGCAAGACTAGCGGGGGAGGAAGAGCAGTTCTTC,CASSARLAGEEEQFF
TRBD2,NA,TRBJ2-5,TRBV6-5,TGTGCCAGCAGTTACGGGACTAGCGGGATGGAGACCCAGTACTTC,CASSYGTSGMETQYF
NA,NA,TRBJ1-1,TRBV7-6,TGTGCCAGCAGCTTAGCTCCCGGGACTGAAGCTTTCTTT,CASSLAPGTEAFF
TRBD1,once,TRBJ2-1,TRBV5-1,TGCGCCAGCAGCTCCCACAGGGGCCCTAGGGAGAACAATGAGCAGTTCTTC,CASSSHRGPRENNEQFF
TRBD2,once,TRBJ2-1,TRBV7-8,TGTGCCAGCAGCCCCCCCTTTAGCGGGAGCTCCTACAATGAGCAGTTCTTC,CASSPPFSGSSYNEQFF
NA,NA,TRBJ2-7,TRBV11-2,TGTGCCAGCAGCGGAGACCAGCAGTACTTC,CASSGDQQYF
TRBD1,NA,TRBJ1-5,TRBV7-9,TGTGCCAGCAGCTCCGGACAGGGCAATCAGCCCCAGCATTTT,CASSSGQGNQPQHF
TRBD2,NA,TRBJ2-1,TRBV9,TGTGCCAGCAGCGTAGCTCTCGGGAGGGACAATGAGCAGTTCTTC,CASSVALGRDNEQFF
NA,once,TRBJ2-1,TRBV15,TGTGCCACCAGCAGAGAGCGGTTGAATGAGCAGTTCTTC,CATSRERLNEQFF
TRBD1,NA,TRBJ1-2,TRBV9,TGTGCCAGCAGCGGCCAGGGGGCGGATGGCTACACCTTC,CASSGQGADGYTF
NA,NA,TRBJ2-1,TRBV7-2,TGTGCCAGCAGCTTAGCGGGATCAAAGCCGGCGATTTGGCAGTTCTTC,CASSLAGSKPAIWQFF
TRBD1,NA,TRBJ2-7,TRBV7-9,TGTGCCAGCAGCCCTCGGACAGGGGACTACGAGCAGTACTTC,CASSPRTGDYEQYF
TRBD2,NA,TRBJ2-1,TRBV28,TGTGCCAGCAGTTCCGGGCTCATATCTAGCGGAAACTCCTACAATGAGCAGTTCTTC,CASSSGLISSGNSYNEQFF
NA,once,TRBJ1-4,TRBV13,TGTGCCAGCAGCTTAGAGGTCGGAGGGGTTGAAAAACTGTTTTTT,CASSLEVGGVEKLFF
TRBD2,NA,TRBJ2-2,TRBV19,TGTGCCAGTAGTTCCTCACTAGCGGGAGGGTCCACCGGGGAGCTGTTTTTT,CASSSSLAGGSTGELFF
NA,NA,TRBJ2-1,TRBV27,TGTGCCAGCAGTTTTTATCGCGAAGACAATGAGCAGTTCTTC,CASSFYREDNEQFF
TRBD1,once,TRBJ2-7,TRBV29-1,TGCAGCGCCTCTGACAGGGGGGCCTACGAGCAGTACTTC,CSASDRGAYEQYF
NA,NA,TRBJ1-5,TRBV15,TGTGCCACCAGTACGGTTTTTAGCAATCAGCCCCAGCATTTT,CATSTVFSNQPQHF
NA,NA,TRBJ2-7,TRBV7-9,TGTGCCAGCAGCTTCGACTCTCACTACGAGCAGTACTTC,CASSFDSHYEQYF
NA,NA,TRBJ1-2,TRBV10-3,TGTGCCATCAGTTCGAGCACGACAGGTCTTAGGGGCTACACCTTC,CAISSSTTGLRGYTF
NA,NA,TRBJ1-5,TRBV30,TGTGCCTGGACTTCTGGCGAGGGTCAGCCCCAGCATTTT,CAWTSGEGQPQHF
NA,NA,TRBJ2-2,TRBV10-3,TGTGCCATCAGTGAGTACACCGGGGAGCTGTTTTTT,CAISEYTGELFF
NA,NA,TRBJ1-5,TRBV27,TGTGCCAGCAGTTTATTACCAAATAGCAATCAGCCCCAGCATTTT,CASSLLPNSNQPQHF
NA,NA,TRBJ1-5,TRBV11-2,TGTGCCAGCAGCTTATCGGGCTTCAATCAGCCCCAGCATTTT,CASSLSGFNQPQHF
NA,NA,TRBJ1-5,TRBV7-9,TGTGCCAGCAGCGCCTTAGGGAACGGGCAGCCCCAGCATTTT,CASSALGNGQPQHF
TRBD1,NA,TRBJ2-7,TRBV5-6,TGTGCCAGCAGCTTGGGACAGGGGGCCTTGGGGCAGTACTTC,CASSLGQGALGQYF
TRBD2,NA,TRBJ2-7,TRBV7-9,TGTGCCAGCAGCCCAAAGCAAGCGGGAGGGCCGGGCTACGAGCAGTACTTC,CASSPKQAGGPGYEQYF
TRBD2,NA,TRBJ2-1,TRBV7-9,TGTGCCAGCAGCCTAACGACTAGCGGGGCCTACAATGAGCAGTTCTTC,CASSLTTSGAYNEQFF
NA,NA,TRBJ2-2,TRBV29-1,TGCAGCACCCTGGTTGGGACTTCCAACACCGGGGAGCTGTTTTTT,CSTLVGTSNTGELFF
NA,NA,TRBJ2-7,TRBV29-1,TGCAGCGTCGTAGGACCTGGAACCTACGAGCAGTACTTC,CSVVGPGTYEQYF
NA,NA,TRBJ2-2,TRBV7-9,TGTGCCAGCAGCTTAGATTTTTCCTCGAACACCGGGGAGCTGTTTTTT,CASSLDFSSNTGELFF
NA,NA,TRBJ1-2,TRBV13,TGTGCCAGCAGCTTAGGTCGGGGGGGCAGCTATGGCTACACCTTC,CASSLGRGGSYGYTF
TRBD1,NA,TRBJ2-1,TRBV19,TGTGCCAGTAGTCCGAGCAGGGGGCGGCTTATCGTTGAGCAGTTCTTC,CASSPSRGRLIVEQFF
TRBD2,NA,TRBJ2-7,TRBV27,TGTGCCAGCAGTTCGACGGCTAGCGGGAGGAGTAACGAGCAGTACTTC,CASSSTASGRSNEQYF
NA,NA,TRBJ2-3,TRBV2,TGTGCCAGCGTAGGGGTAGGCACAGATACGCAGTATTTT,CASVGVGTDTQYF
TRBD1,NA,TRBJ1-4,TRBV10-2,TGCGCCAGCAGTGACCTTACACTTACCGGGACAGGGGGAGAAAAACTGTTTTTT,CASSDLTLTGTGGEKLFF